The clone carrying this T cell receptor (beta chain) was counted only a few times. The germline gives CDR1 SGHNT, CDR2 YYREEE (reference sequence). V dropped 5 bases and J dropped 6; count of bases not matched to a gene: 6. The CDR3 spans 13 residues. The data derive from a study of HIV-infected patients and healthy controls. TCRdb independently ran MiXCR on the 5' RACE reads; one entry per CDR3 protein. The sample lists around 20,000 distinct CDR3 sequences; roughly 19% were seen once. The source of this sequence is a human donor in good health. The chain uses TRBV5-4 and TRBJ1-2, with 8 bases fitting TRBD1. Sequenced input: CD8+ T cells from blood. In DNA form, the CDR3 reads TGTGCCAGCAGTTCCGGGACAGGAAATGGCTACACCTTC. It specifies CASSSGTGNGYTF.